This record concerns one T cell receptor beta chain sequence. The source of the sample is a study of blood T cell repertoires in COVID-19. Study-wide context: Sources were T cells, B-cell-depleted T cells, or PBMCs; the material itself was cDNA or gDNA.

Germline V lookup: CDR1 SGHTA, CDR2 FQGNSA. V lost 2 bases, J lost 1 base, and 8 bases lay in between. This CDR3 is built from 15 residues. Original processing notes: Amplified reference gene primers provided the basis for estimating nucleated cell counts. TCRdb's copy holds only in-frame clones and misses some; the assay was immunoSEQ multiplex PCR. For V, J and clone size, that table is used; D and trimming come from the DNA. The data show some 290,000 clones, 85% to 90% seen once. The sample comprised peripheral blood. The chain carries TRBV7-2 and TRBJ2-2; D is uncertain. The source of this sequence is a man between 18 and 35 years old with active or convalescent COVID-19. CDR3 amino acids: CASSLIGLNTGELFF. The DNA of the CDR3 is TGTGCCAGCAGCTTAATCGGTCTGAACACCGGGGAGCTGTTTTTT.